This TCR beta chain was profiled in a study of blood T cell repertoires in COVID-19. Across the whole study: The samples span acute and convalescent COVID-19 from the United States, Italy and Spain.

The sample holds one count of this clone. Repertoires were generated with immunoSEQ multiplex PCR, while TCRdb's copy carries only in-frame clones and drops some. The sample includes approximately 200,000 clones, around nine tenths seen only once; the top ten take approximately 6.2%. V gave up 4 bases and J gave up 5 bases; unmatched junction bases: 5. The CDR3 runs to 14 residues. Per germline, CDR1 SGHNT and CDR2 YYREEE (reference sequence). The sequence derives from a man between 60 and 75 years old who had recovered from COVID-19. This chain joins TRBV5-4 and TRBJ1-4, with TRBD1 matching over 7 bases. Sequenced material: peripheral blood. DNA of the CDR3: TGTGCCAGCAGCCCGGGACAGACCAATGAAAAACTGTTTTTT. Its translation is CASSPGQTNEKLFF.